A selection of T cell receptor beta chains follows, all from one sample in a study of CD8 T cells in Susac syndrome. TCRdb ran MiXCR on the immunoSEQ multiplex PCR reads and lists one entry per CDR3 protein. The repertoire consists of 150,000 to 250,000 distinct CDR3 sequences, with roughly 96% occurring once and the leading ten covering about 0.09%. Sequenced material: CD4+ T cells from PBMCs. These receptors were taken from a human donor with multiple sclerosis. Both conserved end residues are part of each CDR3. D genes are given only for firm matches. The listing skips clone size in some rows; elsewhere it reads once, few, many or a size class.

clone_size,v_call,d_call,j_call,cdr3_nt,cdr3_aa
-,TRBV30,-,TRBJ2-2,TGTGCCTGGCTAGGGGGGGCGCACACCGGGGAGCTGTTTTTT,CAWLGGAHTGELFF
few,TRBV3-1,TRBD1,TRBJ2-7,TGTGCCAGCAGCCGCGACAGGGGCGAGCAGTACTTC,CASSRDRGEQYF
-,TRBV5-1,TRBD2,TRBJ2-3,TGCGCCAGCAGCTTTAGCGGGGCTAGCACAGATACGCAGTATTTT,CASSFSGASTDTQYF
-,TRBV9,-,TRBJ2-1,TGTGCCAGCAGCGTAGCCGGGCAGGACCAGTACTCCTACAATGAGCAGTTCTTC,CASSVAGQDQYSYNEQFF
-,TRBV27,TRBD2,TRBJ2-7,TGTGCCAGCAGAAGGGAGGGCGAGCAGTACTTC,CASRREGEQYF
-,TRBV15,-,TRBJ2-1,TGTGCCACCAGCAGAGATACAGGGACCCACAATGAGCAGTTCTTC,CATSRDTGTHNEQFF
-,TRBV5-6,-,TRBJ1-4,TGTGCCAGCAGCTTATCACAATCAACTAATGAAAAACTGTTTTTT,CASSLSQSTNEKLFF
once,TRBV5-1,TRBD1,TRBJ2-1,TGCGCCAGCAGCTTGATGGGGACAGGGCCGGAGGGGCAGTTCTTC,CASSLMGTGPEGQFF
-,TRBV29-1,-,TRBJ1-3,TGCAGCGTGCGCAGGGTGGGCTCTGGAAACACCATATATTTT,CSVRRVGSGNTIYF
-,TRBV19,-,TRBJ2-4,TGTGCCAGTAGCGCCGATGGGACACCGATAGCCAAAAACATTCAGTACTTC,CASSADGTPIAKNIQYF
-,TRBV18,TRBD1,TRBJ2-7,TGTGCCAGCTCACAAAGGACAGGGGACGACGAGCAGTACTTC,CASSQRTGDDEQYF
-,TRBV11-2,TRBD1,TRBJ2-7,TGTGCCAGCAGCGCTAGGGACAGGGGTTCGAGGGAGCAGTACTTC,CASSARDRGSREQYF
-,TRBV20-1,-,TRBJ1-1,TGCAGTGCCCCTGGGGAGGGGAGAACTGAAGCTTTCTTT,CSAPGEGRTEAFF
once,TRBV20-1,TRBD1,TRBJ1-1,TGCAGTGCTAGGGCGGACAGGAGGGACACTGAAGCTTTCTTT,CSARADRRDTEAFF
-,TRBV29-1,-,TRBJ2-5,TGCAGCGTTGGTAGGGGGGGGCTAGAGACCCAGTACTTC,CSVGRGGLETQYF
-,TRBV11-2,-,TRBJ2-3,TGTGCCAGCAGCTTAGATCGACCGGGCGATACGCAGTATTTT,CASSLDRPGDTQYF
-,TRBV29-1,-,TRBJ1-1,TGCAGCGTTTTAAGTTGGAACACTGAAGCTTTCTTT,CSVLSWNTEAFF
once,TRBV29-1,-,TRBJ2-7,TGCAGCGTTGCGAATTGGGTTAGGGGGACCTACGAGCAGTACTTC,CSVANWVRGTYEQYF
-,TRBV2,-,TRBJ2-3,TGTGCCAGCAGTGAGATTCCTCTCGGGGATACGCAGTATTTT,CASSEIPLGDTQYF
-,TRBV20-1,TRBD2,TRBJ2-1,TGCAGTGCTCCCCGGACTAGCGGGGTTGCTGAGCAGTTCTTC,CSAPRTSGVAEQFF
-,TRBV12-3/TRBV12-4,TRBD1,TRBJ2-1,TGTGCCAGCAGGGGACAGTACAATGAGCAGTTCTTC,CASRGQYNEQFF
-,TRBV24-1,-,TRBJ2-1,TGTGCCACCAGTGGTGGGCTGGAGCAGTTCTTC,CATSGGLEQFF
-,TRBV6-5,TRBD1,TRBJ1-5,TGTGCCAGCAGTAGGGGACAGGGGTCCAATCAGCCCCAGCATTTT,CASSRGQGSNQPQHF
-,TRBV27,-,TRBJ2-4,TGTGCCAGCAGTGGGACAACACAAAACATTCAGTACTTC,CASSGTTQNIQYF
once,TRBV3-1,-,TRBJ1-1,TGTGCCAGCAGCCAAGGTGGGGGGTCGAACACTGAAGCTTTCTTT,CASSQGGGSNTEAFF
-,TRBV29-1,-,TRBJ1-5,TGCAGCGTTGGTGTAGGGGGTCAGCCCCAGCATTTT,CSVGVGGQPQHF
-,TRBV11-2,-,TRBJ2-7,TGTGCCAGCAGTTCTACCCCGGCCAGATTCTACGAGCAGTACTTC,CASSSTPARFYEQYF
-,TRBV10-3,-,TRBJ2-5,TGTGCCATCAGACTCTCCGACCAAGAGACCCAGTACTTC,CAIRLSDQETQYF
-,TRBV4-1,TRBD2,TRBJ2-3,TGCGCCAGCAGAAAGCGGGGGGAGCCACTCACAGATACGCAGTATTTT,CASRKRGEPLTDTQYF
-,TRBV12-5,-,TRBJ2-1,TGTGCTAGTGGTTTCGGGGCGGCTTCCTACAATGAGCAGTTCTTC,CASGFGAASYNEQFF
few,TRBV20-1,-,TRBJ2-1,TGCAGTGCTTCACTGCGTAGCTCCTACAATGAGCAGTTCTTC,CSASLRSSYNEQFF
-,TRBV30,-,TRBJ2-5,TGTGCCTGGGGTGGAGGATTAGAGACCCAGTACTTC,CAWGGGLETQYF
-,TRBV5-6,-,TRBJ2-7,TGTGCCAGCAGCTTGGATCAGACCTACGGCTACGAGCAGTACTTC,CASSLDQTYGYEQYF
-,TRBV5-4,-,TRBJ1-6,TGTGCCAGCGGCGGTCAGGGATCACCCCTCCACTTT,CASGGQGSPLHF
few,TRBV24-1,-,TRBJ1-2,TGTGCCACCAGTGACCTAGACAGCTACTATGGCTACACCTTC,CATSDLDSYYGYTF
-,TRBV6-5,-,TRBJ2-1,TGTGCCAGCAGTTATATCTCCCCGGGCGATGAGCAGTTCTTC,CASSYISPGDEQFF
-,TRBV3-1,-,TRBJ1-4,TGTGCCAGCAGCCAAGAAATTTTGCAAAAACTGTTTTTT,CASSQEILQKLFF
-,TRBV7-2,-,TRBJ1-4,TGTGCCAGCAGCGGCCCCGGGACAGAAAAACTGTTTTTT,CASSGPGTEKLFF
-,TRBV12-5,TRBD2,TRBJ2-1,TGTGCTAGTGGTTTGGTAGCGGGAGTATACAATGAGCAGTTCTTC,CASGLVAGVYNEQFF
-,TRBV3-1,-,TRBJ1-1,TGTGCCAGCAGTCCCTCGTGGGGGGCGAACACTGAAGCTTTCTTT,CASSPSWGANTEAFF
-,TRBV19,-,TRBJ2-1,TGTGCCAGTAGTATCCCAGATCCTAGCAATGAGCAGTTCTTC,CASSIPDPSNEQFF
-,TRBV10-3,-,TRBJ1-5,TGTGCCATCAGTCGACAGGACAATCAGCCCCAGCATTTT,CAISRQDNQPQHF
-,TRBV27,TRBD1,TRBJ2-7,TGTGCCAGCAGAGGACAGGCTTCCTACGAGCAGTACTTC,CASRGQASYEQYF
-,TRBV11-2,TRBD2,TRBJ2-7,TGTGCCAGCAGCTTATTACTAGCGGACTCCTACGAGCAGTACTTC,CASSLLLADSYEQYF
-,TRBV5-6,TRBD2,TRBJ2-7,TGTGCCAGCAGCTGGGTCCGGACTAGCGGATATCCCGAGCAGTACTTC,CASSWVRTSGYPEQYF
-,TRBV14,-,TRBJ1-3,TGTGCCAGCAGCTCCCTCTCGGACAACTCTGGAAACACCATATATTTT,CASSSLSDNSGNTIYF
-,TRBV2,-,TRBJ2-1,TGTGCCAGCAGTGAACTAGGCTGGCCCGAGCAGTTCTTC,CASSELGWPEQFF
-,TRBV11-1,-,TRBJ2-6,TGTGCCAGTGTCGACAACTCTGGGGCCAACGTCCTGACTTTC,CASVDNSGANVLTF
once,TRBV30,TRBD1,TRBJ2-3,TGTGCCTGGAGTACCTGGACAGGGTCGGTGACAGATACGCAGTATTTT,CAWSTWTGSVTDTQYF
-,TRBV5-4,-,TRBJ2-5,TGTGCCAGCAGCTTGACCCTGTCTAGAGCGGAGACCCAGTACTTC,CASSLTLSRAETQYF
-,TRBV30,-,TRBJ2-7,TGTGCCTGGAGTATGGGCGGTGGGAGGGAGCAGTACTTC,CAWSMGGGREQYF
-,TRBV5-1,-,TRBJ2-3,TGCGCCAGCAGCCAGGACGGGAGCACAGATACGCAGTATTTT,CASSQDGSTDTQYF
-,TRBV19,TRBD2,TRBJ2-4,TGTGCCAGTAGTATACAACTAGCGGGAGGAAACATTCAGTACTTC,CASSIQLAGGNIQYF
-,TRBV9,TRBD1,TRBJ1-2,TGTGCCAGCAGCGCCGGGACAGCTGGCTACACCTTC,CASSAGTAGYTF
-,TRBV30,-,TRBJ2-3,TGTGCCTGGAGTGTCAGTCGAACAGATACGCAGTATTTT,CAWSVSRTDTQYF
-,TRBV20-1,-,TRBJ2-2,TGCAGTGCGAACAGGGAGTCCGGGGAGCTGTTTTTT,CSANRESGELFF
-,TRBV7-9,-,TRBJ1-2,TGTGCCAGCAGCTCAGGGCGCGGCTACACCTTC,CASSSGRGYTF